This is a list of T cell receptor beta chains from one sample in a study of beta chain features in type 1 diabetes. TCRdb keeps only in-frame clones here, not all; method: immunoSEQ multiplex PCR. The table lists 160,000 or so clones, approximately 9.1% of them singletons. The specimen was central memory CD4+ T cells from blood. These receptors originate from a woman aged 18-30 years in good health. Both conserved end residues are part of each CDR3. The D gene is left open where the match is weak. Size values are once, few and many counts, or a class for expanded clones, and some rows have none.

D gene	clone size	V gene	J gene	CDR3 DNA	CDR3 protein
NA	few	TRBV6-5	TRBJ1-2	TGTGCCAGCGGGGGACACTACGATGCCTATGGCTACACCTTC	CASGGHYDAYGYTF
NA	NA	TRBV30	TRBJ1-4	TGTGCCTGGAGTCTTCAGGGTGCTGAAAAACTGTTTTTT	CAWSLQGAEKLFF
NA	few	TRBV9	TRBJ2-2	TGTGCCAGCAGTGCCTCGGGACAACGGACCGGGGAGCTGTTTTTT	CASSASGQRTGELFF
TRBD2	few	TRBV6-5	TRBJ2-2	TGTGCCAGCAGACGGACTAGCGGGGGACCCGGGGAGCTGTTTTTT	CASRRTSGGPGELFF
NA	few	TRBV5-1	TRBJ1-4	TGCGCCAGCAGCGACACCCTTCAAGGTGAAAAACTGTTTTTT	CASSDTLQGEKLFF
TRBD1	NA	TRBV7-9	TRBJ1-2	TGTGCCAGCAGCTTAGTTGCAGGGGGCGATGGCTACACCTTC	CASSLVAGGDGYTF
TRBD1	few	TRBV29-1	TRBJ1-2	TGCAGCGTTGACCGGGACAGGCTCGGCTACACCTTC	CSVDRDRLGYTF
NA	few	TRBV18	TRBJ2-7	TGTGCCAGCTCACCCCGGACAGAAAGTTACGAGCAGTACTTC	CASSPRTESYEQYF
NA	NA	TRBV7-2	TRBJ2-1	TGTGCCAGCAGCTTAATGCAGGTTCACGATGAGCAGTTCTTC	CASSLMQVHDEQFF
NA	few	TRBV4-2	TRBJ1-6	TGTGCCAGCAGCCAAGAATACAGGGATAATTCACCCCTCCACTTT	CASSQEYRDNSPLHF
NA	NA	TRBV27	TRBJ1-1	TGTGCCAGCACGGTTTCCGCAGTTGGAGAGCTCATGAACACTGAAGCTTTCTTT	CASTVSAVGELMNTEAFF
NA	NA	TRBV7-2	TRBJ2-1	TGTGCCAGCAGCTTCTGGGGCAGGGGAAATGAGCAGTTCTTC	CASSFWGRGNEQFF
TRBD2	NA	TRBV6-1	TRBJ2-6	TGTGCCAGCAGTGCGCTGGGACTAGTTTCGACTGGGGCCAACGTCCTGACTTTC	CASSALGLVSTGANVLTF
TRBD1	many	TRBV7-9	TRBJ2-1	TGTGCCAGCAGCTTTGGGACAGGGGATGAGCAGTTCTTC	CASSFGTGDEQFF
TRBD1	few	TRBV2	TRBJ2-3	TGTGCCAGTAGCGTGGGACAGGCAAGCACAGATACGCAGTATTTT	CASSVGQASTDTQYF
NA	few	TRBV19	TRBJ2-7	TGTGCCAGTAGTATCTACCCACAGTACGAGCAGTACTTC	CASSIYPQYEQYF
NA	NA	TRBV29-1	TRBJ1-2	TGCAGCGTTGAGGGGGGGATACCGGGACACATCTATGGCTACACCTTC	CSVEGGIPGHIYGYTF
NA	NA	TRBV18	TRBJ2-3	TGTGCCAGCTCACCACCTAACCAGGGGACAGATACGCAGTATTTT	CASSPPNQGTDTQYF
NA	NA	TRBV5-4	TRBJ1-1	TGTGCCAGCAGCTTGACCGGGGGGACTGAAGCTTTCTTT	CASSLTGGTEAFF
NA	NA	TRBV5-1	TRBJ2-3	TGCGCCAGCAGCTTCGGGGGCACAGATACGCAGTATTTT	CASSFGGTDTQYF
TRBD1	few	TRBV2	TRBJ2-4	TGTGCCAGCAGATCCGGGACAGGGAATAACATTCAGTACTTC	CASRSGTGNNIQYF
NA	NA	TRBV28	TRBJ2-5	TGTGCCAGCAGTACCACCGCCGCAGGGGAATCGGAGACCCAGTACTTC	CASSTTAAGESETQYF
TRBD2	few	TRBV2	TRBJ2-1	TGTGCCAGCAGTGAGACGGCTAGCGGGGGAAGCGGAAGATGGGATGAGCAGTTCTTC	CASSETASGGSGRWDEQFF
TRBD2	NA	TRBV28	TRBJ2-5	TGTGCCAGCAGAGGACTAGCGGGGTCCGAGACCCAGTACTTC	CASRGLAGSETQYF
TRBD2	NA	TRBV4-3	TRBJ2-2	TGCGCCAGCAGTATCCAGCGGGGAACCGGGGAGCTGTTTTTT	CASSIQRGTGELFF
NA	NA	TRBV7-2	TRBJ1-6	TGTGCCAGCAGCCTACTGACGGGGGGTAGAGGTTCACCCCTCCACTTT	CASSLLTGGRGSPLHF
TRBD2	NA	TRBV28	TRBJ2-7	TGTGCCAGCAGTTCCCAGGGATTAGCGGGGGCCTACGAGCAGTACTTC	CASSSQGLAGAYEQYF
NA	NA	TRBV5-1	TRBJ2-4	TGCGCCAGCAGCTTGGACGGGTTCAAAAACATTCAGTACTTC	CASSLDGFKNIQYF
TRBD1	few	TRBV30	TRBJ1-1	TGTGCCTGGGAAGGGATATGGACAGGGGGCACTGAAGCTTTCTTT	CAWEGIWTGGTEAFF
TRBD1	few	TRBV4-1	TRBJ2-7	TGCGCCAGCAGCCCAGGACAGGGGGCGAGGAACTACGAGCAGTACTTC	CASSPGQGARNYEQYF
NA	NA	TRBV12-5	TRBJ2-1	TGTGCTAGTGGTTTGGTACGCGGAGGCGAGCAGTTCTTC	CASGLVRGGEQFF
NA	NA	TRBV30	TRBJ1-5	TGTGCCTGGAGTGTACCAGGGGCAGCCCACAATCAGCCCCAGCATTTT	CAWSVPGAAHNQPQHF
NA	few	TRBV2	TRBJ1-2	TGTGCCAGCAACCTGGGACGGGAGAACTATGGCTACACCTTC	CASNLGRENYGYTF
TRBD2	few	TRBV7-2	TRBJ2-7	TGTGCCAGCAGCCCAGGACTAGCGCGCTACGAGCAGTACTTC	CASSPGLARYEQYF
NA	NA	TRBV4-1	TRBJ1-4	TGCGCCAGCAGCCAAGGGGAGGGTACCACTAATGAAAAACTGTTTTTT	CASSQGEGTTNEKLFF
TRBD1	few	TRBV5-1	TRBJ2-7	TGCGCCAGCAGCTTGGAGGGGACAGACTACGAGCAGTACTTC	CASSLEGTDYEQYF
TRBD2	NA	TRBV5-1	TRBJ2-1	TGCGCCAGCAGCTTTTCCCTAGCGGGAGCGCCCTACAATGAGCAGTTCTTC	CASSFSLAGAPYNEQFF
NA	few	TRBV10-3	TRBJ2-1	TGTGCCATCAGACGGACAGACAATGAGCAGTTCTTC	CAIRRTDNEQFF
NA	NA	TRBV6-1	TRBJ2-1	TGTGCCAGCAGTACCCTTGGACTACCCTACAATGAGCAGTTCTTC	CASSTLGLPYNEQFF